This is a list of T cell receptor beta chains from one sample in a study of beta chain features in type 1 diabetes. Only in-frame clones appear in the TCRdb table, and some are missing; sequencing was by immunoSEQ multiplex PCR. The data hold under 850,000 clones, with around an eighth observed a single time. Sequenced material: naive CD4+ T cells from blood. The receptors shown here come from a man aged 18-30 years with type 1 diabetes. Each CDR3 is given with its conserved first and last residue. The D gene is left open where the match is weak. Not all rows give a size; the values are once, few, many and, for expanded clones, a class.

>TRBV29-1|TRBD1|TRBJ1-1|few
TGCAGCGTTGAAGATCGGATTCTGGGGACAGGTGAAGCTTTCTTT
CSVEDRILGTGEAFF
>TRBV9|.|TRBJ2-7|.
TGTGCCAGCAGCGTAGCCGAGGGGCCGTACTACGAGCAGTACTTC
CASSVAEGPYYEQYF
>TRBV9|.|TRBJ2-3|.
TGTGCCAGCAGCGTAGAGATTGAACTACCGCAGTATTTT
CASSVEIELPQYF
>TRBV9|.|TRBJ1-2|.
TGTGCCAGCAGCACATACAGAGCTGGCTACACCTTC
CASSTYRAGYTF
>TRBV6-5|TRBD1|TRBJ2-5|.
TGTGCCAGCAGCCGGGACAGGGCACAAGAGACCCAGTACTTC
CASSRDRAQETQYF
>TRBV5-4|.|TRBJ2-7|.
TGTGCCAGCAGCCGGGGGACAGCCGAGGTCTACGAGCAGTACTTC
CASSRGTAEVYEQYF
>TRBV4-1|TRBD2|TRBJ2-3|few
TGCGCCAGCAGCCAAGATGTCTCTAGCGGGGTGACGCAGTATTTT
CASSQDVSSGVTQYF
>TRBV25-1|.|TRBJ2-7|few
TGTGCCAGCAGAGGGGGATCCTACGAGCAGTACTTC
CASRGGSYEQYF
>TRBV9|TRBD1|TRBJ2-6|.
TGTGCCAGCAGCACAACAGGGGGCGTTAGATCTGGGGCCAACGTCCTGACTTTC
CASSTTGGVRSGANVLTF
>TRBV4-2|.|TRBJ1-6|.
TGTGCCAGCAGCCAAGTGTTGGATTCACCCCTCCACTTT
CASSQVLDSPLHF
>TRBV6-5|.|TRBJ1-4|few
TGTGCCAGCAGTCCCTCGGGGATCACTAATGAAAAACTGTTTTTT
CASSPSGITNEKLFF
>TRBV6-5|.|TRBJ1-2|.
TGTGCCAGCAGTTACCAGGGTGGGAATTCGGGCTACACCTTC
CASSYQGGNSGYTF
>TRBV6-5|TRBD1|TRBJ1-2|few
TGTGCCAGCAGGATCACGGACAGGGTCGACTATGGCTACACCTTC
CASRITDRVDYGYTF
>TRBV11-2|.|TRBJ2-5|few
TGTGCCAGCAGCTTAGGAAGCGGTCAGTACTTC
CASSLGSGQYF
>TRBV18|TRBD2|TRBJ2-3|few
TGTGCCAGCTCCTCGGCTAGCGGGCCTTCTAGCACAGATACGCAGTATTTT
CASSSASGPSSTDTQYF
>TRBV6-5|.|TRBJ2-5|.
TGTGCCAGCAGCCGCCGGGACTCCGAGACCCAGTACTTC
CASSRRDSETQYF
>TRBV5-1|.|TRBJ2-1|.
TGCGCCAGCAGCCTACAACAGATTTACAATGAGCAGTTCTTC
CASSLQQIYNEQFF
>TRBV30|.|TRBJ1-1|.
TGTGCCTGGAAGGGGCCCAACACTGAAGCTTTCTTT
CAWKGPNTEAFF
>TRBV30|.|TRBJ1-2|.
TGTGCCTGGACAGGGTTCTATGGCTACACCTTC
CAWTGFYGYTF
>TRBV6-1|.|TRBJ2-7|few
TGTGCCAGCAGTGCCCTGGGGGCGGGGACGGAAGAGCAGTACTTC
CASSALGAGTEEQYF
>TRBV29-1|.|TRBJ1-3|few
TGCAGCGTTTGTCAGGCTGGAAACACCATATATTTT
CSVCQAGNTIYF
>TRBV6-5|.|TRBJ2-3|few
TGTGCCAGCAGGGACAGCCTTAGCACAGATACGCAGTATTTT
CASRDSLSTDTQYF